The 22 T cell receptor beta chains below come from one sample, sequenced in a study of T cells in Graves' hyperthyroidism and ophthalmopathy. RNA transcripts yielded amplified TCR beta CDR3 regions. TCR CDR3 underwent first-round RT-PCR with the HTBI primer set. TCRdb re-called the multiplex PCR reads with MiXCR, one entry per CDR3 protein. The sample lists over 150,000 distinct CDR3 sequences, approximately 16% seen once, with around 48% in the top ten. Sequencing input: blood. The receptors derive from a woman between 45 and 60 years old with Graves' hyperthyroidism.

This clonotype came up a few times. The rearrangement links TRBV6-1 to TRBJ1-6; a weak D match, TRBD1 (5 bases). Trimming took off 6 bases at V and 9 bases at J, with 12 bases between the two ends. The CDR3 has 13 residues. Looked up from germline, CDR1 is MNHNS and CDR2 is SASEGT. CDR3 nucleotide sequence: TGTGCCAGCAGCCCTCGGGACTTTTCACCCCTCCACTTT. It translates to CASSPRDFSPLHF.

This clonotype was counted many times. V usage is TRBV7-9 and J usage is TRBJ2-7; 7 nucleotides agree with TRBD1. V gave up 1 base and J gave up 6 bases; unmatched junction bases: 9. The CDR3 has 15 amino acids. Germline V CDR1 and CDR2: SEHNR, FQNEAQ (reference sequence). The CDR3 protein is CASSLGQGEVGEQYF. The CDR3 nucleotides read TGTGCCAGCAGCTTAGGACAGGGAGAAGTGGGCGAGCAGTACTTC.

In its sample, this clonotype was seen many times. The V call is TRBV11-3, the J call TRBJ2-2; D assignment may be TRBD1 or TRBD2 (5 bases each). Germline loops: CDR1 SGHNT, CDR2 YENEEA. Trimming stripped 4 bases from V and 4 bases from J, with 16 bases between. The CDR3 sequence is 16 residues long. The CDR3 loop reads CASSWLGTARTGELFF. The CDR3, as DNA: TGTGCCAGCAGCTGGCTTGGGACGGCCCGCACCGGGGAGCTGTTTTTT. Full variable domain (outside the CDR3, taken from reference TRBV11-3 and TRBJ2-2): EAGVVQSPRYKIIEKKQPVAFWCNPISGHNTLYWYLQNLGQGPELLIRYENEEAVDDSQLPKDRFSAERLKGVDSTLKIQPAELGDSAVYLCASSWLGTARTGELFFGEGSRLTVL.

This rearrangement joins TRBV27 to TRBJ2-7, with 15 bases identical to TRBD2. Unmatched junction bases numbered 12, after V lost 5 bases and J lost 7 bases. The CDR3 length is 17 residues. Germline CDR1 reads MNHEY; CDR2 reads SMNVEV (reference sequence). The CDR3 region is CASSPLSGLAGGIEQYF. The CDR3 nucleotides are TGTGCCAGCAGTCCCCTCTCGGGACTAGCGGGAGGAATTGAGCAGTACTTC.

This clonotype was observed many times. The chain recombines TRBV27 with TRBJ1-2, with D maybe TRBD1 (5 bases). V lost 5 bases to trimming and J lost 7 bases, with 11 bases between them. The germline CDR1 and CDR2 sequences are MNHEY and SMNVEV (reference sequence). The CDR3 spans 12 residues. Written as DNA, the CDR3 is TGTGCCAGCAGTCCCTTGGGGGGTGGCTACACCTTC. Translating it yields CASSPLGGGYTF.

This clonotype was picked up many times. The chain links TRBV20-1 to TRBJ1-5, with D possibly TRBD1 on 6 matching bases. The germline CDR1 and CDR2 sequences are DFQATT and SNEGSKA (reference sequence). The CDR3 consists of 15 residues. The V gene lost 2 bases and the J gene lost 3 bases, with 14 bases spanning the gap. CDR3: CSARPTGSDNQPQHF. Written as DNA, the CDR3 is TGCAGTGCTAGACCTACAGGGTCGGACAATCAGCCCCAGCATTTT.

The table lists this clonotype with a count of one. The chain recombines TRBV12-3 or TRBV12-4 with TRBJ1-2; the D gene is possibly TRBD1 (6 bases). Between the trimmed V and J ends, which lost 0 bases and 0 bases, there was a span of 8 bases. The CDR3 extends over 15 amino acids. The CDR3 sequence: CASSLAAGANYGYTF. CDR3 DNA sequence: TGTGCCAGCAGTTTAGCGGCAGGGGCTAACTATGGCTACACCTTC.

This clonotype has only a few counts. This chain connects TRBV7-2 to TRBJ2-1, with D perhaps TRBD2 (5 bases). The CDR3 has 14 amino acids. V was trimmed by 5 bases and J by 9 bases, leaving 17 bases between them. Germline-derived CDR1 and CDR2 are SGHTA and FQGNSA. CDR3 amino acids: CASSPLFEAVEQFF. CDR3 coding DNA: TGTGCCAGCAGCCCCCTGTTTGAAGCGGTTGAGCAGTTCTTC.

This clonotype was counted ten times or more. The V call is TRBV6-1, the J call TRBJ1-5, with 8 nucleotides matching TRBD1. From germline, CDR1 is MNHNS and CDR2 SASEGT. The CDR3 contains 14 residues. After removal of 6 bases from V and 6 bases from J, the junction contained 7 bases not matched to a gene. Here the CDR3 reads CASSPTGALQPQHF. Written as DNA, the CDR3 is TGTGCCAGCAGCCCGACAGGGGCGCTTCAGCCCCAGCATTTT.

The CDR3 coding sequence is TGTGCCAGCAGCCCCGGGGTAGGGTCGAGCAATCAGCCCCAGCATTTT. Translation: CASSPGVGSSNQPQHF. The gene calls are TRBV9 and TRBJ1-5, with D uncertain. CDR1 SGDLS and CDR2 YYNGEE come from the germline V gene. V lost 4 bases to trimming and J lost 1 base, with 15 bases between them. The CDR3 has 16 amino acids.

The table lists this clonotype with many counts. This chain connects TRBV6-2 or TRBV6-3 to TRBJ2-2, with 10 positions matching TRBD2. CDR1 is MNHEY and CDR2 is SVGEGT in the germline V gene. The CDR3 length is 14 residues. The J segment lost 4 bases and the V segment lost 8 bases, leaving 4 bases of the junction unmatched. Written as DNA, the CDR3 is TGTGCCAGCGGACCTAGCGGGAGCACCGGGGAGCTGTTTTTT. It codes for CASGPSGSTGELFF.

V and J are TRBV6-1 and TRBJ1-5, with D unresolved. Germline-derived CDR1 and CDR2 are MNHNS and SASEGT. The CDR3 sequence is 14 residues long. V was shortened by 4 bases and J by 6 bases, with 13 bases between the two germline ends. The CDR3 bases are TGTGCCAGCAGTGGAAACAAGGAAGGTCAGCCCCAGCATTTT. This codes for CASSGNKEGQPQHF.

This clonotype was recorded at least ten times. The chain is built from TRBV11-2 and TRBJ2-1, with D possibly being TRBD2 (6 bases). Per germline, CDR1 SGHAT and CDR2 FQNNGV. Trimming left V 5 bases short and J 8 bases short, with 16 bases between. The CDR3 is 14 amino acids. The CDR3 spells CASSPRVGGHEQFF. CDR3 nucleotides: TGTGCCAGCAGCCCGAGGGTGGGGGGACATGAGCAGTTCTTC.

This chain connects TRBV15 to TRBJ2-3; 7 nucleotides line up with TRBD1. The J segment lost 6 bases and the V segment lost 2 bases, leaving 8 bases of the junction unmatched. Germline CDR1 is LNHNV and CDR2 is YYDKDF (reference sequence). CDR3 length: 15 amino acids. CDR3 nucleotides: TGTGCCACCAGCAGATGGGCAGGGGGATCGGATACGCAGTATTTT. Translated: CATSRWAGGSDTQYF.

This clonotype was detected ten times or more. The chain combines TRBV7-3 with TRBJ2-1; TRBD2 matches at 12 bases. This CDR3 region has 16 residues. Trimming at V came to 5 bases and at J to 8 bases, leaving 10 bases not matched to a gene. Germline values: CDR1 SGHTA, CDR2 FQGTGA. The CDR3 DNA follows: TGTGCCAGCAGCGCCTCTAGCGGGAGGGCCCATGATGAGCAGTTCTTC. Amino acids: CASSASSGRAHDEQFF.

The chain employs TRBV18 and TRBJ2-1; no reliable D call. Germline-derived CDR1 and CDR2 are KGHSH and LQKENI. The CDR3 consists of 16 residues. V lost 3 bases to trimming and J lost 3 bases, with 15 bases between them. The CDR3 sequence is CASSPFGGLNYNEQFF. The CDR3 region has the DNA TGTGCCAGCTCACCCTTTGGCGGTTTAAACTACAATGAGCAGTTCTTC.

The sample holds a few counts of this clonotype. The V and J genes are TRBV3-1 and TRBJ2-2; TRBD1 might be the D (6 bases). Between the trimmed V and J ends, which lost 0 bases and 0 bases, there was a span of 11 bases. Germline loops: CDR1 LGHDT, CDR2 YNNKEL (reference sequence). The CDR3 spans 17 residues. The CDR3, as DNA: TGTGCCAGCAGCCAAGATCTTACAGGGACGAACACCGGGGAGCTGTTTTTT. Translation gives CASSQDLTGTNTGELFF.

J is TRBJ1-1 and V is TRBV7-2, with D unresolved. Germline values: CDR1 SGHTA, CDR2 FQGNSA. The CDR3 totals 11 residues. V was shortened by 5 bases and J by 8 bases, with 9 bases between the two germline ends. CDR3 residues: CASSPTLEAFF. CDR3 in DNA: TGTGCCAGCAGCCCCACCCTGGAAGCTTTCTTT.

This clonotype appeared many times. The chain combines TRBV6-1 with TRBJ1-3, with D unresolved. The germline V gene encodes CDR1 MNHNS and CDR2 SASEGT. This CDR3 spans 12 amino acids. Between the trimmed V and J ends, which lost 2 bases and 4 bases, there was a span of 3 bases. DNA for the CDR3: TGTGCCAGCAGTGAACAAGGAAACACCATATATTTT. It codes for CASSEQGNTIYF.

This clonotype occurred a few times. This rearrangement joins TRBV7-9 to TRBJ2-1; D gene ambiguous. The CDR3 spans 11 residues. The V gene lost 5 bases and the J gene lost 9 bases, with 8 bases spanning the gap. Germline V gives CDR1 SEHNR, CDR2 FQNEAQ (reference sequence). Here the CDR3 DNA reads TGTGCCAGCAGCCCCCGTTTTGAGCAGTTCTTC. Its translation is CASSPRFEQFF.

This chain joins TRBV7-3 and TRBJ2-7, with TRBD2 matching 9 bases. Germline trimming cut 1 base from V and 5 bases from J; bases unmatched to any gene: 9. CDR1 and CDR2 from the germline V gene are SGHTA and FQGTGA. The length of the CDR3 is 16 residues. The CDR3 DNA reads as TGTGCCAGCAGCTTAAGGGCTAGCGGGATATCCCACGAGCAGTACTTC. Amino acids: CASSLRASGISHEQYF. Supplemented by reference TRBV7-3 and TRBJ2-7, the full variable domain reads GAGVSQTPSNKVTEKGKYVELRCDPISGHTALYWYRQSLGQGPEFLIYFQGTGAADDSGLPNDRFFAVRPEGSVSTLKIQRTERGDSAVYLCASSLRASGISHEQYFGPGTRLTVT.

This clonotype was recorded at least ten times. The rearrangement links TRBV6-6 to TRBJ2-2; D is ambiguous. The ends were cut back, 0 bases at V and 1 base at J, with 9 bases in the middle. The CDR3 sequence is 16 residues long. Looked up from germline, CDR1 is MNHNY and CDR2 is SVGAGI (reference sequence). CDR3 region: CASSYSSGKNTGELFF. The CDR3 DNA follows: TGTGCCAGCAGTTACTCGAGTGGAAAGAACACCGGGGAGCTGTTTTTT.